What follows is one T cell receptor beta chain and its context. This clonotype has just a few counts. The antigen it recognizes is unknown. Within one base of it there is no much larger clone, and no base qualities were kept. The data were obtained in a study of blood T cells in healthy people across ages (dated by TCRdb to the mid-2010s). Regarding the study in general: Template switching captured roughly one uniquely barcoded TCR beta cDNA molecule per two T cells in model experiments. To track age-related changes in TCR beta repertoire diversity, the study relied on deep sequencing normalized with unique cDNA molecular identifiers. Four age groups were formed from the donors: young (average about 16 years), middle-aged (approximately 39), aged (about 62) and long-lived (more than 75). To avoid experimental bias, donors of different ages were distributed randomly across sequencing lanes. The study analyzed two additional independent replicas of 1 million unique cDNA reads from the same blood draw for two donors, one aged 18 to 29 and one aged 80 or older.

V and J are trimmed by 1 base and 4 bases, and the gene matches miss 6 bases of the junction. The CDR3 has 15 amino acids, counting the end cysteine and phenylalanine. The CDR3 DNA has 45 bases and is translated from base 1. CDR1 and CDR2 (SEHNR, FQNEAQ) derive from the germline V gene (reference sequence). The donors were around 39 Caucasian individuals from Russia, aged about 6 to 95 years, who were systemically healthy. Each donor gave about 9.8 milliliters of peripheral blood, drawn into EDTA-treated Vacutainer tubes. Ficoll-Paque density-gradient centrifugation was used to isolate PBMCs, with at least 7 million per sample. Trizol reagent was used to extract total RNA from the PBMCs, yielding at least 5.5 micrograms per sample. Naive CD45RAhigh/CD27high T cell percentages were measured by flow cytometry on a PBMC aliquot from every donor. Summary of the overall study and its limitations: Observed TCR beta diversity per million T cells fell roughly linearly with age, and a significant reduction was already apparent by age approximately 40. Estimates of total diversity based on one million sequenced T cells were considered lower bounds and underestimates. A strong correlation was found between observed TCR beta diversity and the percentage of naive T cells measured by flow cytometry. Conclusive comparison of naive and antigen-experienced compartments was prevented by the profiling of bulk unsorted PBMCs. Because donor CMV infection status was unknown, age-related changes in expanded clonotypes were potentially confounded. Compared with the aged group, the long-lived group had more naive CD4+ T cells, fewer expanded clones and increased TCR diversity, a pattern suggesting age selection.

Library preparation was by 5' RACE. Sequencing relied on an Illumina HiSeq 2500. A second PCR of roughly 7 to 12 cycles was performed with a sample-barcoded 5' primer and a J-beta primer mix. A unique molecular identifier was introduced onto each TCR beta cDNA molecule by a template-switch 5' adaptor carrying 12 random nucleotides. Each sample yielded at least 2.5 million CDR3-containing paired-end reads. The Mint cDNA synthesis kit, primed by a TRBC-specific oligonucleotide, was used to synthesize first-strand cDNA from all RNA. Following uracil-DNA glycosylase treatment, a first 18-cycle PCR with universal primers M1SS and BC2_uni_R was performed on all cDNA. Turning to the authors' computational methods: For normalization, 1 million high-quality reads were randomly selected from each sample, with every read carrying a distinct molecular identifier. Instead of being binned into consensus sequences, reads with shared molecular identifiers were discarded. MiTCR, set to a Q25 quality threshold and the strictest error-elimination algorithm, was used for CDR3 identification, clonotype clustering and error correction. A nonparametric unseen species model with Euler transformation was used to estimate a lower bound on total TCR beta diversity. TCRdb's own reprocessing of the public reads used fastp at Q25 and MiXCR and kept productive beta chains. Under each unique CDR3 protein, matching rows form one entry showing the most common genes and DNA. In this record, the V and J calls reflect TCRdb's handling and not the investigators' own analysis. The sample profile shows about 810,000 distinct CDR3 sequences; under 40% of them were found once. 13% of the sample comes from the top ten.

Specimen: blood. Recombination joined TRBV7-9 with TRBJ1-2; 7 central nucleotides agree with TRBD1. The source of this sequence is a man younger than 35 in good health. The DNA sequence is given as TGTGCCAGCAGCTTAGACAGGGGCAATGCCTATGGCTACACCTTC. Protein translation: CASSLDRGNAYGYTF.